This TCR beta chain is from a study of cytomegalovirus exposure and HLA in healthy donors. It was with 60 Vbeta and 13 Jbeta primers that the PCR ran. Using immunoSEQ multiplex PCR, the repertoire was profiled, and TCRdb retains in-frame clones only, with some absent. The sample lists fewer than 130,000 clones; around 87% were seen once. From germline, CDR1 is MDHEN and CDR2 SYDVKM. CDR3 length: 18 residues. Trimming took 4 bases from V and 0 from J, leaving 19 bases between them. Study conclusions and caveats: It was about 150 TCR beta chains that were listed as cytomegalovirus-associated.

As regards this clone: Its antigen is unidentified.

The TCR sequence derives from a man in his forties or fifties in good health and CMV-seronegative. The source material was PBMCs. The rearrangement links TRBV28 to TRBJ2-1; D perhaps matches TRBD2 (6 bases). CDR3 sequence reads: CASSWGVRGRSSYNEQFF. The CDR3 DNA is TGTGCCAGCAGTTGGGGGGTTAGAGGCAGGAGCTCCTACAATGAGCAGTTCTTC.